This TCR beta chain was sequenced in a study of cytomegalovirus exposure and HLA in healthy donors. Study-wide context: There were 85 million or so unique TCRs (from HLA-typed donors) in an early data release.

The ends lost 1 base at V and 7 bases at J; junction bases unmatched: 8. Per the germline V gene, CDR1 is SSHAT and CDR2 is FNYEAQ (reference sequence). This CDR3 contains 15 residues. The PCR was carried out with 60 Vbeta primers and 13 Jbeta primers. Sequencing was performed with immunoSEQ multiplex PCR; in TCRdb, only in-frame clones are kept and a portion is missing. The sample shows 130,000 to 150,000 clones, less than 65% of them seen only once. This clone was found a few times. Donors likely had unrecorded immune exposures despite being nominally healthy when sampled. The chain carries TRBV7-7 and TRBJ2-3; 7 nucleotides match TRBD1. The TCR originated in a woman in her 30s in good health and CMV-seropositive. The sequenced sample consisted of PBMCs. The CDR3 nucleotides read TGTGCCAGCAGCTTAGGACAGGGAGTCTCGAATACGCAGTATTTT. Amino acid sequence: CASSLGQGVSNTQYF.